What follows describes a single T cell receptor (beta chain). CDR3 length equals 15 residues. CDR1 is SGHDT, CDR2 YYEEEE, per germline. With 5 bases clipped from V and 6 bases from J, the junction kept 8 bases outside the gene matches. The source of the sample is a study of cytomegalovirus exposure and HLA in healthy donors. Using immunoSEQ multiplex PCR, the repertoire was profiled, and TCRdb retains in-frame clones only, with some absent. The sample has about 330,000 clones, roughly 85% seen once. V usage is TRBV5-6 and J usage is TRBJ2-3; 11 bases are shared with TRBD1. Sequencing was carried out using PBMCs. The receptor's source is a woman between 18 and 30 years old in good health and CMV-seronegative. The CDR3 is CASRPRDRGRDTQYF. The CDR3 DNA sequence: TGTGCCAGCAGGCCCCGGGACAGGGGGAGGGATACGCAGTATTTT. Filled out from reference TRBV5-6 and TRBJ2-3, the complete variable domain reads DAGVTQSPTHLIKTRGQQVTLRCSPKSGHDTVSWYQQALGQGPQFIFQYYEEEERQRGNFPDRFSGHQFPNYSSELNVNALLLGDSALYLCASRPRDRGRDTQYFGPGTRLTVL.